This TCR beta chain was recovered during a study of cytomegalovirus exposure and HLA in healthy donors. CDR3 size: 15 residues. CDR1 is MNHEY and CDR2 is SVGAGI in the germline V gene. V lost 4 bases to trimming and J lost 0 bases; unmatched junction nucleotides: 3. 60 Vbeta and 13 Jbeta primers were used in PCR. TCRdb keeps only in-frame clones here, not all; method: immunoSEQ multiplex PCR. This table has about 120,000 clones, around 80% appearing once. The TCR originated in a man in his fifties or sixties in good health and CMV-seronegative. The sequenced sample was PBMCs. This chain links TRBV6-5 with TRBJ2-1; 7 bases match TRBD2. The CDR3 sequence: CASSLERGSYNEQFF. The DNA for the CDR3 is TGTGCCAGCAGTTTAGAGCGGGGCTCCTACAATGAGCAGTTCTTC.